This T cell receptor beta chain is drawn from a study of T cell responses to AZD1222 COVID-19 vaccine. Measured with immunoSEQ multiplex PCR; TCRdb has only the in-frame clones, and not every one. The table includes 150,000 to 200,000 clones, 85% to 95% detected once. The sequence derives from an adult who received the AZD1222 COVID-19 vaccine. Source: peripheral blood, taken 28 days after the second AZD1222 dose.

CDR3 amino acids: CASSPLAGRYNEQFF. The DNA of the CDR3 is TGTGCCAGCAGTCCCCTAGCGGGAAGATACAATGAGCAGTTCTTC. V and J are TRBV6-4 and TRBJ2-1, with 9 bases aligning to TRBD2. The J segment lost 4 bases and the V segment lost 5 bases, leaving 6 bases of the junction unmatched. CDR3 length: 15 residues. Germline V CDR1 and CDR2: MRHNA, SNTAGT.